Described below is a single T cell receptor beta chain sequence and its context. Its antigen is unidentified. This entry comes from a study of T cells in Graves' hyperthyroidism and ophthalmopathy. Study-wide findings and caveats: Most clonotypes expanded in thyroid above 0.001 were likewise present in blood.

RNA transcripts were the template for amplifying TCR beta CDR3 regions. First-round RT-PCR with HTBI primers amplified the TCR CDR3 region. A single record per CDR3 protein comes from TCRdb applying MiXCR to the multiplex PCR reads. The sample shows 700,000 to 850,000 distinct CDR3 sequences, roughly a third of them seen only once. Material: blood. This TCR derives from a woman aged 40 to 50 with Graves' hyperthyroidism.

Here the CDR3 DNA reads TGTGCCAGCAAACCGGGACAGGGGGCCGGGGAGCTGTTTTTT. It encodes CASKPGQGAGELFF. The genes are TRBV6-1 and TRBJ2-2; 11 nucleotides line up with TRBD1. The CDR3 is 14 amino acids. V dropped 7 bases and J dropped 6; count of bases not matched to a gene: 4. Per germline, CDR1 MNHNS and CDR2 SASEGT.